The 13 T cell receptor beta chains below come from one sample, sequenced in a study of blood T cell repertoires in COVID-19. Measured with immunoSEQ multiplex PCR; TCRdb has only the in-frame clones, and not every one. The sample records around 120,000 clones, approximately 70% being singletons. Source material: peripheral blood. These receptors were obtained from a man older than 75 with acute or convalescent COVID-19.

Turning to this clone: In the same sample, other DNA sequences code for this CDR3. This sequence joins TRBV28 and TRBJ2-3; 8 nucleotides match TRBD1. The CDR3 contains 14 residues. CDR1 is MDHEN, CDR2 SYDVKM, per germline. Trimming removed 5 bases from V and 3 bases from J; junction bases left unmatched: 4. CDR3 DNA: TGTGCCAGCAGTCGGACAGGGTTGACAGATACGCAGTATTTT. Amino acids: CASSRTGLTDTQYF.

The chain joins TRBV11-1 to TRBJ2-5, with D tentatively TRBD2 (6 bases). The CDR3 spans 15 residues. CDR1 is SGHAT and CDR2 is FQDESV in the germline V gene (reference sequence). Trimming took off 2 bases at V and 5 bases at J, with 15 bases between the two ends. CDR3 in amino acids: CASSLFISSAETQYF. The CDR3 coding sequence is TGTGCCAGCAGCTTATTTATATCTAGCGCCGAGACCCAGTACTTC.

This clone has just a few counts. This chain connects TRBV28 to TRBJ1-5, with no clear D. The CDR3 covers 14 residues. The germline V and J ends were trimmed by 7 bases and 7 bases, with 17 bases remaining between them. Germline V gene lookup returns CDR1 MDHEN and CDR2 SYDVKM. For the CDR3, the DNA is TGTGCCAGCATTCTGAGCGGCGGTGGCCAGCCCCAGCATTTT. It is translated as CASILSGGGQPQHF.

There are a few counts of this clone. The CDR3 bases are TGCAGCGTTCAAATGGAAACACGGGGGGCGCGCGGCTACACCTTC. Protein product: CSVQMETRGARGYTF. V is TRBV29-1 and J is TRBJ1-2; possibly TRBD1 for D (6 bases). V lost 5 bases and J lost 8, with 24 bases in between. CDR1 is SQVTM, CDR2 ANQGSEA, per germline. CDR3 length equals 15 residues.

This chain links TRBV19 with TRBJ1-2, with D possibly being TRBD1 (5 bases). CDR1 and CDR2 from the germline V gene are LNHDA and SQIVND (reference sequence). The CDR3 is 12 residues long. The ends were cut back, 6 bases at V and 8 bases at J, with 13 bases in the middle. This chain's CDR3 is CASRHQGRGYTF. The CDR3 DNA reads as TGTGCCAGTAGGCACCAGGGCCGCGGCTACACCTTC. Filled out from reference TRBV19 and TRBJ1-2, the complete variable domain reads DGGITQSPKYLFRKEGQNVTLSCEQNLNHDAMYWYRQDPGQGLRLIYYSQIVNDFQKGDIAEGYSVSREKKESFPLTVTSAQKNPTAFYLCASRHQGRGYTFGSGTRLTVV.

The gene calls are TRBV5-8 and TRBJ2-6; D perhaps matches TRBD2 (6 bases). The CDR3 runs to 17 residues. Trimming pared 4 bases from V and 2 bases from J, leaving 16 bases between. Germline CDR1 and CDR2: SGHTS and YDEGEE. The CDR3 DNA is TGTGCCAGCAGCCTCCGACGGGGGAGTACTGGGGCCAACGTCCTGACTTTC. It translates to CASSLRRGSTGANVLTF.

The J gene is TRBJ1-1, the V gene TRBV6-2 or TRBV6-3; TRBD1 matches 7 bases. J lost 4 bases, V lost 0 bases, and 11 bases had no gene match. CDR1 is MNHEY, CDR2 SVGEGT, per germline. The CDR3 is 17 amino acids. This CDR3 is CASSYSTGQRGGTEAFF. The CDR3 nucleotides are TGTGCCAGCAGTTACTCGACGGGACAGAGAGGGGGCACTGAAGCTTTCTTT.

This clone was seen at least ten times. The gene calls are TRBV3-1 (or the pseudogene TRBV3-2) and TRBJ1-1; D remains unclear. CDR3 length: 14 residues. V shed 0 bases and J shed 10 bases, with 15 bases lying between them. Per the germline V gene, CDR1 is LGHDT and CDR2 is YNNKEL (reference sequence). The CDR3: CASSQDLARVRAFF. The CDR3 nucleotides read TGTGCCAGCAGCCAAGATCTTGCGAGGGTTAGAGCTTTCTTT.

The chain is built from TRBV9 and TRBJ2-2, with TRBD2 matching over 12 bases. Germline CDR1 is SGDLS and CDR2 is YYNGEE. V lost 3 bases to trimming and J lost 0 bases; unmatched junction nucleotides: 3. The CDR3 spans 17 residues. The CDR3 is CASSAGLAGSNTGELFF. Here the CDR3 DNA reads TGTGCCAGCAGCGCAGGACTAGCGGGGTCGAACACCGGGGAGCTGTTTTTT.

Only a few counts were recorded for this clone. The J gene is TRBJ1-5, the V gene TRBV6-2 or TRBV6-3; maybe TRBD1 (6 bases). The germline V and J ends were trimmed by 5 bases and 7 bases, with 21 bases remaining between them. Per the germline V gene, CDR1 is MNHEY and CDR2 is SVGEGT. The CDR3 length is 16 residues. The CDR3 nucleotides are TGTGCCAGCAGTATAGCCCTACAGGGTTTGGGGCAGCCCCAGCATTTT. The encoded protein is CASSIALQGLGQPQHF.

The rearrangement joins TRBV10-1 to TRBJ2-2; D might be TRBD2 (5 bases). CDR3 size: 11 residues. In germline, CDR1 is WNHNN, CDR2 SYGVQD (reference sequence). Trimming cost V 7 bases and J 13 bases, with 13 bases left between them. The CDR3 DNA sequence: TGCGCCAGCATAGAAGGCGGAGGGCTGTTTTTT. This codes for CASIEGGGLFF.

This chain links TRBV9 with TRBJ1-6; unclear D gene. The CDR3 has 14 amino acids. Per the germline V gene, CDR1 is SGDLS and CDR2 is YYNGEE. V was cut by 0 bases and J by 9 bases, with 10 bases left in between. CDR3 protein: CASSVVSSGSPLHF. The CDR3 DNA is TGTGCCAGCAGCGTAGTTTCCTCGGGTTCACCCCTCCACTTT.

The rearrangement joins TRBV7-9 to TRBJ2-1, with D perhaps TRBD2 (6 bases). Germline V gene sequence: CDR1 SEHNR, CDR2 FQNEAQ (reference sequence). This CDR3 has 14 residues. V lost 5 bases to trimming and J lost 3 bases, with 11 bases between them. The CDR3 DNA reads TGTGCCAGCAGCCCGGGAGTGGGCTACAATGAGCAGTTCTTC. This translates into CASSPGVGYNEQFF.